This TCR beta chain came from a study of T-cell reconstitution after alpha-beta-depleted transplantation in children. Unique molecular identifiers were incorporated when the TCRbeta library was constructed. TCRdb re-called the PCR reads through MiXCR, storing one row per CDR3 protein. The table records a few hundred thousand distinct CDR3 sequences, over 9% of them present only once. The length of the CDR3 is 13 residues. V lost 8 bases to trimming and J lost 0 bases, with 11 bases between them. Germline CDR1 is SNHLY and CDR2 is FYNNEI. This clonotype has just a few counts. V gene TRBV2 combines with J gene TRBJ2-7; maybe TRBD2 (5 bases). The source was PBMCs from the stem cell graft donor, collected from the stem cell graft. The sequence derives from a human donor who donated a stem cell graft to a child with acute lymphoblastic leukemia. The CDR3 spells CASGLLSSYEQYF. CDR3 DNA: TGTGCCAGCGGACTCCTCAGCTCCTACGAGCAGTACTTC.